What follows describes a single T cell receptor beta chain. From germline, CDR1 is WNHNN and CDR2 SYGVQD (reference sequence). Trimming removed 4 bases from V and 6 bases from J, with 13 bases in between. The CDR3 consists of 13 residues. Investigators sought sequencing depths of between 1 in 200,000 and 1 in 1 million T cells. The assay was immunoSEQ multiplex PCR, and TCRdb's table has in-frame clones only and misses some. The sample gives about 270,000 clones, 60% to 80% of which show up once; about 6% is in the top ten. The sample is drawn from a study of cytotoxic CD8 clonotypes in ibrutinib-treated CLL. Study background: The taking of response samples occurred after a median 12 months of treatment, with a range of 6 to 36.

Cryopreserved PBMCs supplied about 2 micrograms of genomic DNA for TCR beta libraries. Sequencing was performed on PBMCs, taken at disease progression, from a patient treated with ibrutinib. This TCR was sampled from a human donor with chronic lymphocytic leukemia. This chain connects TRBV10-1 to TRBJ2-7, with unresolved D. CDR3 coding DNA: TGCGCCAGCAGTGCGGTCAGTTTAACCGAGCAGTACTTC. Translated, it gives CASSAVSLTEQYF.